The T cell receptor beta chain under discussion was sequenced for a study of blood T cell repertoires in COVID-19 (dated by TCRdb to the early 2020s). The study in broad terms: Samples from collaborators originated in the United States, Italy and Spain and spanned both the acute and convalescent phases of COVID-19. The material from the prospective study consisted of cDNA or gDNA derived from T cells, B-cell-depleted T cells, or PBMCs. Subjects who had been exposed to COVID-19, were actively infected with it, or had recovered from it provided the deeply sampled blood TCRbeta repertoires that made up the dataset. A freely available public database, intended as a resource for researchers studying the immune response to SARS-CoV-2, is where the repertoires were released. Samples came from the ongoing ImmuneRACE study (first 160 participants) plus 1,254 subjects from 6 global collaborators. Sample metadata almost always included a de-identified subject ID, COVID-19 status, age in years and sex. Where available, HLA class I and class II types were taken from metadata supplied by the sample provider and were not determined by assay-based typing. The paper's findings and limits, for the study overall: Clinical and demographic metadata were provided uncurated, with the amount varying by source and participant.

As regards this clone: This clone's antigen is unknown. Base qualities are not recorded, but no much larger clone differs from it by a single base.

TCRbeta CDR3 regions were amplified from genomic DNA using the immunoSEQ Assay, a bias-controlled multiplex PCR. The original methods were these. Nucleated cell counts per sample were estimated from amplification of reference gene primers within the assay. Sequence reads were collapsed and filtered to measure the absolute abundance of every unique TCRbeta CDR3 rearrangement. Productive Simpson clonality was computed per sample as the square root of Simpson's diversity index over productive rearrangements. In TCRdb, the immuneACCESS table is reduced to in-frame sequences with V and J assigned. These tables do not hold every clone; where another copy was compared, an unresolved V gene accounts for under half, and the others remain unexplained. The DNA gave D and trimming, while V, J and clone size come from that table. The sample table records about 170,000 clones; over 75% of these occur just once. 1% to 1.5% of the sample belongs to the ten largest clones.

Another Seattle source contributed samples from volunteer blood donors who had recovered from COVID-19. Collaborating institutions collected whole blood in K2EDTA tubes following their own protocols. For TCRbeta analysis, collaborators shipped samples as frozen whole blood, isolated PBMCs, or DNA extracted from either of those sample types. Via the germline V gene, CDR1 is MGHDK and CDR2 SYGVNS. From cysteine to phenylalanine, the CDR3 is 15 amino acids long. Only the CDR3 DNA stays, 45 bases, in frame from base 1. V loses 4 bases, J loses 1 base, and the germline ends lie 13 bases apart. The chain is encoded by TRBV25-1 joined to TRBJ1-1, with TRBD1 tentatively as D gene (6 bases match). The TCR originated in a man aged 55-75 years who had recovered from COVID-19. Source material: peripheral blood. The nucleotides read TGTGCCAGCAGTGCTAGACCCAGGGGGAACACTGAAGCTTTCTTT. The translation is CASSARPRGNTEAFF.